These T cell receptor beta chains were read from a single sample in a study of cytotoxic CD8 clonotypes in ibrutinib-treated CLL. Clones were read by immunoSEQ multiplex PCR, and TCRdb kept only the in-frame ones, dropping some. This table holds over 9,000 clones, around 80% found once. Sequencing was performed on PBMCs, taken at disease progression, from a patient treated with ibrutinib. The receptors were gathered from a human donor with chronic lymphocytic leukemia. CDR3s include the opening cysteine and the closing phenylalanine or tryptophan. The D gene is left open where the match is weak. The size field is filled for only some rows; it gives once, few, many or a size class.

D,size,V,J,DNA,CDR3
TRBD1,-,TRBV25-1,TRBJ1-2,TGTGCCAGCAGTCCTGGGACAGGGGACGGCTACACCTTC,CASSPGTGDGYTF
-,few,TRBV11-3,TRBJ2-1,TGTGCCAGCAGCTTAAACAATGAGCAGTTCTTC,CASSLNNEQFF
TRBD2,-,TRBV6-1,TRBJ2-7,TGTGCCAGCGGGCGGGACTACAAATACGAGCAGTACTTC,CASGRDYKYEQYF
TRBD1,-,TRBV9,TRBJ2-1,TGTGCCAGCAGCGTAGGCCCGACAGGGGAGCAGTTCTTC,CASSVGPTGEQFF
-,once,TRBV5-1,TRBJ2-7,TGCGCCAGCAGCTTGGGGGGAAGCTCCTACGAGCAGTACTTC,CASSLGGSSYEQYF
-,-,TRBV29-1,TRBJ2-2,TGCAGCGTTGTACTACCGAACACCGGGGAGCTGTTTTTT,CSVVLPNTGELFF
-,few,TRBV5-1,TRBJ1-3,TGCGCCAGCAGCTTGGCTGGGCCTGGAAACACCATATATTTT,CASSLAGPGNTIYF
-,-,TRBV5-1,TRBJ2-1,TGCGCCAGCAGCTCGACAGGGCCGGGGGCCGTCAATGAGCAGTTCTTC,CASSSTGPGAVNEQFF
-,-,TRBV21-1,TRBJ2-7,TGTGCCAGCAGCAAAGGGGACAGGGAATTCGGCGAGCAGTACTTC,CASSKGDREFGEQYF
-,medium-sized,TRBV7-8,TRBJ2-7,TGTGCCAGCAGCTTGGAAGACAGAGCCTACGAGCAGTACTTC,CASSLEDRAYEQYF
-,-,TRBV6-5,TRBJ2-2,TGTGCCAGCAGTTACAGGGGCTTCACCGGGGAGCTGTTTTTT,CASSYRGFTGELFF
TRBD2,-,TRBV7-3,TRBJ2-3,TGTGCCAGCAGCCCCGGGGGGGATACGCAGTATTTT,CASSPGGDTQYF
TRBD2,-,TRBV6-4,TRBJ2-7,TGTGCCAGCAGTCCTAGCGGGGGGGGTTACGAGCAGTACTTC,CASSPSGGGYEQYF
-,-,TRBV5-4,TRBJ2-3,TGTGCCAGTGGAGGACGGGATAGCACAGATACGCAGTATTTT,CASGGRDSTDTQYF
TRBD2,-,TRBV28,TRBJ2-2,TGTGCCAGCAGGGGGCCACTAGGCGGGAGGGGCACCGGGGAGCTGTTTTTT,CASRGPLGGRGTGELFF
-,-,TRBV5-1,TRBJ1-2,TGCGCCAGCAGCTTTACAGCGGGGGGCTACACCTTC,CASSFTAGGYTF
TRBD1,-,TRBV11-2,TRBJ2-2,TGTGCCAGCAGCTTCACAGGGGAGAACACCGGGGAGCTGTTTTTT,CASSFTGENTGELFF
TRBD2,-,TRBV7-3,TRBJ2-7,TGTGCCAGCAGCCCCGAGGGGAGGGCCAGCAGCGAGCAGTACTTC,CASSPEGRASSEQYF
-,-,TRBV28,TRBJ1-2,TGTGCCAGCAGTTTAGCGGTAGGGAGGGGAGTAAGCTACACCTTC,CASSLAVGRGVSYTF
TRBD1,-,TRBV5-1,TRBJ1-1,TGCGCCAGCAGCCCTCACAGGGGGGGCACTGAAGCTTTCTTT,CASSPHRGGTEAFF
-,-,TRBV7-8,TRBJ2-1,TGTGCCAGCAGCTTAGTGGTAGCTCTCAATGAGCAGTTCTTC,CASSLVVALNEQFF
TRBD1,once,TRBV18,TRBJ1-2,TGTGCCAGCTCACCACAGGGACAGGGAATGGAAGGCTACACCTTC,CASSPQGQGMEGYTF
-,once,TRBV27,TRBJ1-1,TGTGCCAGCAGCCAGTGGAGCGGGAGGTTGAACACTGAAGCTTTCTTT,CASSQWSGRLNTEAFF
-,few,TRBV19,TRBJ2-5,TGTGCCAGTAGTCCACGAGTATTTGAGACCCAGTACTTC,CASSPRVFETQYF
-,-,TRBV2,TRBJ2-2,TGTGCCAGCAGGCTGGGCCCCGGGGAGCTGTTTTTT,CASRLGPGELFF
-,-,TRBV30,TRBJ1-5,TGTGCCTGGGGGGCGCCGGATCAGCCCCAGCATTTT,CAWGAPDQPQHF
-,medium-sized,TRBV7-6,TRBJ2-2,TGTGCCAGCAGCTTACGGGCCATAAACACCGGGGAGCTGTTTTTT,CASSLRAINTGELFF
-,-,TRBV5-4,TRBJ2-3,TGTGCCAGCAGCTTCTCAGGCACAGATACGCAGTATTTT,CASSFSGTDTQYF
TRBD2,-,TRBV29-1,TRBJ2-1,TGCAGCGTAATGGGACTGGGACTAGCGGGAGGGTCCTACAATGAGCAGTTCTTC,CSVMGLGLAGGSYNEQFF
-,-,TRBV2,TRBJ1-1,TGTGCCAGCAGTAATAGAGGGGGGGTCAACACTGAAGCTTTCTTT,CASSNRGGVNTEAFF
-,-,TRBV4-1,TRBJ1-3,TGCGCCAGCAGCTTAACAGCGCTTGGAAGCACCATATATTTT,CASSLTALGSTIYF
-,few,TRBV7-7,TRBJ2-2,TGTGCCAGCAGCATAGCAGGGGAAGCCGGGGAGCTGTTTTTT,CASSIAGEAGELFF
-,few,TRBV15,TRBJ2-1,TGTGCCACCAGCGGACAATCGGGGATCTACAATGAGCAGTTCTTC,CATSGQSGIYNEQFF
-,-,TRBV29-1,TRBJ1-1,TGCAGCCTTAGGGGGGGGAGTGAAGCTTTCTTT,CSLRGGSEAFF
TRBD1,-,TRBV28,TRBJ2-2,TGTGCCAGCACCACGTGGGACAGGGATTTCGGGGAGCTGTTTTTT,CASTTWDRDFGELFF
TRBD1,-,TRBV7-9,TRBJ1-2,TGTGCCAGCAGCTCAGGGGGCGGCGGCTACACCTTC,CASSSGGGGYTF
-,-,TRBV20-1,TRBJ1-1,TGCAGTGCTATTTATACTGAAGCTTTCTTT,CSAIYTEAFF
-,-,TRBV7-8,TRBJ1-2,TGTGCCAGCAGCCCTGACGAGGTTGGCTACACCTTC,CASSPDEVGYTF
TRBD1,-,TRBV30,TRBJ2-3,TGTGCCTGGAGCGGAATTGACAGGGGGAGAGGCACAGATACGCAGTATTTT,CAWSGIDRGRGTDTQYF
-,-,TRBV5-1,TRBJ2-3,TGCGCCAGCAGCTTGGGGTATTTTTCTCATTCCACAGATACGCAGTATTTT,CASSLGYFSHSTDTQYF
TRBD1,once,TRBV13,TRBJ2-7,TGTGCCAGCAGCTATAACCGGGACAGCTACGAGCAGTACTTC,CASSYNRDSYEQYF
-,-,TRBV5-1,TRBJ1-6,TGCGCCAGCAGCTTGGACATAAATAATTCACCCCTCCACTTT,CASSLDINNSPLHF
-,-,TRBV10-3,TRBJ1-5,TGTGCCATCAGTGGGTCCGGCAATCAGCCCCAGCATTTT,CAISGSGNQPQHF
-,-,TRBV19,TRBJ2-3,TGTGCCAGTAGATCTCTCCTCGGGGTCACAGATACGCAGTATTTT,CASRSLLGVTDTQYF
-,-,TRBV5-6,TRBJ2-6,TGTGCCAGCAGCCCCGGACAGTTTGTTCTCTCTGGGGCCAACGTCCTGACTTTC,CASSPGQFVLSGANVLTF
TRBD2,-,TRBV7-2,TRBJ2-3,TGTGCCAGCAGCTTTAGTAGCGGGAGCTTCACAGATACGCAGTATTTT,CASSFSSGSFTDTQYF